This T cell receptor beta chain appears in the sequencing data of a study of T-cell memory formation after mild COVID-19 (dated by TCRdb to the early 2020s). Some background on the complete study: TCR sequence clusters from the two donors were largely donor specific. In two donors, T-cell clones that expanded and contracted after mild COVID-19 were followed by sequencing TCRalpha and TCRbeta repertoires longitudinally. The cohort comprised two young, previously healthy adult volunteers, one female and one male.

For sequencing, an Illumina NovaSeq 6000 was employed. cDNA libraries for TCRalpha and TCRbeta were prepared by 5'RACE using constant-segment primers, with sample barcodes and unique molecular identifiers added. RNA was extracted from every sample with Trizol reagent. Libraries were amplified in two PCR steps, with a second sample barcode and Illumina TruSeq adapters added in the second step. Libraries were sequenced on an Illumina NovaSeq with 2 x 150 bp paired-end reads. The source study handled its data this way. Demultiplexing of reads and collapsing into UMI-guided consensus sequences were performed with migec v1.2.7. Using mixcr v2.1.11, the UMI consensuses were aligned to TRA and TRB V and J templates and assembled into clonotypes. Expanded or contracted clonotypes were those called significant by both edgeR and NoisET, with noise models trained on biological replicates. For edgeR calls, the cutoffs were a false discovery rate-adjusted p below 0.01 and a log2 fold-change threshold of 1. PCA with hierarchical clustering of max-normalized trajectories of the 1000 most abundant clonotypes was used as exploratory dynamics analysis. The CD4 or CD8 phenotype of responding clones was assigned using the separately sequenced CD4+ and CD8+ repertoires. TCRdb trimmed public reads at Q25 via fastp, called clones via MiXCR and kept in-frame beta chains. One record per CDR3 amino acid sequence lists the most common genes and DNA. TCRdb's processing, not the authors', yielded these V and J calls. The sample table shows roughly 260,000 distinct CDR3 sequences, and 16% are seen once. The ten largest make up approximately 3.4% of the sample.

Ficoll-Paque density gradient centrifugation was the method used to isolate PBMCs. From the cysteine up to the phenylalanine, the CDR3 has a length of 16 residues. Here the CDR3 DNA is all that survives: 48 bases in frame from base 1. Trimming removed 2 bases from V and 1 base from J, leaving 11 bases between the germline ends. The CDR1 and CDR2 encoded by the germline V gene are MNHNS and SASEGT. Concerning this clonotype itself: There is no known antigen for this receptor. No base-level quality is on record; no much larger clone is a single base apart.

What the study reported, not specific to this receptor: Clones that contracted from day 15 to 85 showed balanced CD4/CD8 phenotypes, whereas a second wave of clones that expanded from day 15 to 37 leaned towards CD4+. Whether the second-wave clones peaking on day 37 were SARS-CoV-2 specific was not confirmed. Contracting CD4+ clones were found mainly in CM and EM memory subsets, while CD8+ clones were enriched in EMRA. Some responding clones were detected in pre-infection memory, suggesting pre-existing cross-reactive memory T cells joined the SARS-CoV-2 response. Only a couple of mild cases were covered in the study, and larger cohorts including severe cases with pre-infection samples were considered necessary.

Specimen: PBMCs or a T cell subset sorted from them (not recorded which). This TCR derives from a man aged 18 to 29 who had mild COVID-19 (a few samples of this study predate the infection). The sample titles of this study are shuffled in the database, so cell type and time point are left out; the donor was told from shared clones. The rearranged chain carries TRBV6-1 and TRBJ2-2, with no D gene named confidently. The CDR3 reads CASSELGNLNTGELFF. The DNA sequence is as follows: TGTGCCAGCAGTGAACTGGGCAACTTGAACACCGGGGAGCTGTTTTTT.